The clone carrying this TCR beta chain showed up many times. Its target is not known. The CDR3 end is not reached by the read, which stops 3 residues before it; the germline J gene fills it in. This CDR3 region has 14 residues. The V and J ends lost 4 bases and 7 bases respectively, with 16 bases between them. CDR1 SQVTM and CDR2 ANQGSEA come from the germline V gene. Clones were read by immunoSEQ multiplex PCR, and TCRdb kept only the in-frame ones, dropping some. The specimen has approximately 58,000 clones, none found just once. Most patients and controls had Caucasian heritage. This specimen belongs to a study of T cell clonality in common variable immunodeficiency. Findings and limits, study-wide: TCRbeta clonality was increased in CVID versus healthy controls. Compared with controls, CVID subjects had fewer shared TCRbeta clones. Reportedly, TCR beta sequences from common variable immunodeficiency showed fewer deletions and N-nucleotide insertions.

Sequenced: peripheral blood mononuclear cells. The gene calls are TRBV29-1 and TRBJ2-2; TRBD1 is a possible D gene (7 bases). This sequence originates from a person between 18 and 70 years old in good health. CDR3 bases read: TGCAGCGTTGCAGGGGGGCGCGGGGTCGGGGAG. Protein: CSVAGGRGVGE. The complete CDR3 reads CSVAGGRGVGELFF.